This T cell receptor (beta chain) derives from a study of Tregs in tolerant kidney transplant recipients. Regarding the study as a whole: Tregs expanded with activated donor B cells seemed most donor-specific.

CD4+CD25+CD127- Tregs, CD4+CD25- non-Tregs, CD4 and CD8 cells were sorted. Assay used: immunoSEQ multiplex PCR; TCRdb lists only in-frame clones, some missing. Its table records more than 30,000 clones. The V gene lost 3 bases and the J gene lost 6 bases, with 7 bases spanning the gap. CDR1 and CDR2 from the germline V gene are LNHDA and SQIVND (reference sequence). This CDR3 spans 12 amino acids. Remarks on this clone: Its antigen is still unknown. The CDR3 is cut off 3 residues early in the read; its end comes from the germline J gene.

Sequences were derived from CD8+ T cells from blood, sampled before the transplant. This rearrangement joins TRBV19 to TRBJ2-3; D is unclear. This clonotype was obtained from a human donor who received a combined kidney and bone marrow transplant. CDR3 in amino acids: CASSMWRDTQYF. CDR3 DNA (partial): TGTGCCAGTAGTATGTGGCGGGATACG.